Reported below is one T cell receptor beta chain. A second PCR, run for about 7 to 12 cycles, used a sample-barcoded 5' primer plus a J-beta primer mix. Every cDNA molecule bore a tag from a template-switch adaptor containing 12 random nucleotides. MiXCR, applied by TCRdb to the 5' RACE reads, yields one record per CDR3 protein. The table shows some 1.5 million distinct CDR3 sequences, with approximately 43% occurring only once. This entry belongs to a study of blood T cells in healthy people across ages. The CDR3 is 15 residues long. The ends were cut back, 1 base at V and 8 bases at J, with 17 bases in the middle. The germline CDR1 and CDR2 sequences are PRHDT and FYEKMQ (reference sequence).

Input material: blood. The V and J genes are TRBV13 and TRBJ1-2; a possible D gene is TRBD1 (6 bases). The sequence came from a young woman in good health. CDR3 residues: CASSLERTVLGGYTF. The CDR3 DNA follows: TGTGCCAGCAGCTTAGAGAGGACAGTTCTGGGCGGCTACACCTTC.